Below are 7 T cell receptor beta chains sequenced from a single sample in a study of beta chain features in type 1 diabetes. The authors reverse transcribed all of the isolated RNA, so sequencing captured expressed TCRB transcripts. Profiled with immunoSEQ multiplex PCR; TCRdb holds only in-frame clones, not every one. The sample lists 390,000 or so clones, more than 11% occurring once. The sequencing sample was made of naive CD4+ T cells from blood. These receptors all stem from a man aged 30 to 39 in good health.

The J gene is TRBJ1-4, the V gene TRBV30; tentative D call: TRBD1 (6 bases). Germline lookup yields CDR1 GTSNPN and CDR2 SVGIG (reference sequence). V was trimmed by 0 bases and J by 5 bases, leaving 10 bases between them. The CDR3 runs to 14 residues. CDR3: CAWSVNRENEKLFF. DNA of the CDR3: TGTGCCTGGAGTGTAAACAGGGAGAATGAAAAACTGTTTTTT.

This clone was counted a few times. J is TRBJ2-4 and V is TRBV2, with D perhaps matching TRBD2 (6 bases). The V end was cut by 6 bases, the J end by 13 bases, with 13 bases between. Germline loops: CDR1 SNHLY, CDR2 FYNNEI. The CDR3 consists of 11 residues. CDR3 DNA sequence: TGTGCCAGCAGGGAAACGGGACTCCAGTACTTC. Protein: CASRETGLQYF.

The table lists this clone with a few counts. The chain uses TRBV30 and TRBJ1-4, with D perhaps matching TRBD1 (5 bases). The CDR3 has 15 amino acids. Trimming removed 4 bases from V and 6 bases from J, with 18 bases in between. Germline loops: CDR1 GTSNPN, CDR2 SVGIG (reference sequence). CDR3 region: CAWTREGRFYEKLFF. The CDR3 bases are TGTGCCTGGACTCGAGAGGGACGATTCTATGAAAAACTGTTTTTT.

V and J are TRBV5-6 and TRBJ1-6, with D maybe TRBD1 (6 bases). The V gene's germline CDR1 is SGHDT and CDR2 YYEEEE. V was shortened by 3 bases and J by 7 bases, with 14 bases between the two germline ends. The CDR3 consists of 15 residues. CDR3 in DNA: TGTGCCAGCAGCTCTACGACAGGCCTAAATTCACCCCTCCACTTT. Protein sequence: CASSSTTGLNSPLHF.

This clone was observed a handful of times. The chain has TRBV10-3 and TRBJ1-2, with TRBD1 matching 10 bases. Trimming cost V 3 bases and J 4 bases; bases outside gene matches: 8. Germline lookup yields CDR1 ENHRY and CDR2 SYGVKD. The CDR3 runs 16 residues. As DNA, the CDR3 is TGTGCCATCAGTGACAAGGGACAGGGGAGACTCTATGGCTACACCTTC. It codes for CAISDKGQGRLYGYTF.

As DNA, the CDR3 is TGTGCCAGCAGTGCAGGGACAGGACAAGAGACCCAGTACTTC. Translating it yields CASSAGTGQETQYF. The chain recombines TRBV2 with TRBJ2-5; TRBD1 matches 8 bases. V lost 4 bases and J lost 2; bases outside the gene matches: 3. The CDR3 is 14 residues long. The germline CDR1 and CDR2 sequences are SNHLY and FYNNEI.

Comment on this clone: A read error may produce the germline difference seen at one junction end. J is TRBJ2-1 and V is TRBV14; D is undetermined. Germline assignment: CDR1 SGHDN and CDR2 FVKESK. The length of the CDR3 is 13 residues. CDR3 DNA: TGTGCCAGCCGCCAAGGAGCTTACAATGAGCAGTTCTTC. Translated: CASRQGAYNEQFF.